One and the same sample provided the 4 T cell receptor beta chains below, sequenced in a study of vaccination and CD4 T cells after COVID-19. The assay that was used to sequence DNA from cultured CD4+ T cells was the Oncomine TCR Beta short-read assay. TCRdb recomputed calls from the PCR reads with MiXCR, one row per CDR3 protein. The sample holds several thousand distinct CDR3 sequences, roughly 30% seen once. The antigens these receptors bind are not known. The treatment denotes: roughly 10-day PBMC culture with coronavirus spike peptide pools or control peptides (ViraFEST assay). Unexposed donor CD4+ T cells predated the COVID-19 pandemic, collected 2011-2018. Sequences were obtained from CD4+ T cells from blood, cultured in vitro. Receptor source: a human donor in good health.

This clonotype was observed a handful of times. The chain uses TRBV20-1 and TRBJ1-2; a weak D match, TRBD1 (6 bases). The CDR3 runs to 14 residues. Trimming shortened V by 1 base and J by 5 bases, and 14 bases separated the two germline ends. The germline V gene encodes CDR1 DFQATT and CDR2 SNEGSKA (reference sequence). The CDR3: CSARASGGAYGYTF. The CDR3 region has the DNA TGCAGTGCTAGAGCGTCCGGGGGGGCTTATGGCTACACCTTC.

The chain links TRBV6-1 to TRBJ1-6; TRBD1 matches 7 bases. Trimming at V came to 5 bases and at J to 8 bases, leaving 3 bases not matched to a gene. The germline gives CDR1 MNHNS, CDR2 SASEGT. This CDR3 contains 13 residues. The CDR3 DNA follows: TGTGCCAGCAGTCCAGGGGGGGATTCACCCCTCCACTTT. This gives the protein CASSPGGDSPLHF.

In its sample, this clonotype was seen a few times. The V gene is TRBV12-3 or TRBV12-4, the J gene TRBJ1-2, with 7 nucleotides matching TRBD1. Trimming removed 5 bases from V and 5 bases from J; junction bases left unmatched: 5. The CDR3 loop spans 13 amino acids. The CDR3 sequence: CASSLGGQYGYTF. In nucleotides, the CDR3 is TGTGCCAGCAGTCTGGGGGGACAGTATGGCTACACCTTC.

This clonotype was counted only a few times. This chain connects TRBV20-1 to TRBJ2-7; 8 positions match TRBD2. Germline values: CDR1 DFQATT, CDR2 SNEGSKA (reference sequence). The CDR3 loop spans 13 amino acids. Losses at the gene ends were 5 bases for V and 6 bases for J; bases not matched to a gene: 9. For the CDR3, the DNA is TGCAGTGCTTCCATAGCGGGGAACGGCGAGCAGTACTTC. Encoded protein: CSASIAGNGEQYF.